This is a list of T cell receptor beta chains from one sample in a study of T cell responses to AZD1222 COVID-19 vaccine. TCRdb's table, derived via immunoSEQ multiplex PCR, lists solely in-frame clones and lacks some. The sample contains over 100,000 clones, around 90% of which appear only once. The sample in question was peripheral blood, obtained on day 0 of AZD1222 vaccination. All receptors derive from an adult in good health. CDR3s include the opening cysteine and the closing phenylalanine or tryptophan. The D gene is left open where the match is weak. Only some rows state a clone size, as once, few, many or a class for expanded clones.

v_call,clone_size,d_call,j_call,cdr3_aa,cdr3_nt
TRBV18,few,TRBD1,TRBJ2-7,CASSHLVGQRYEQYF,TGTGCCAGCTCACACCTAGTGGGACAGCGGTACGAGCAGTACTTC
TRBV5-1,NA,NA,TRBJ1-2,CASSLFPDRTYGYTF,TGCGCCAGCAGCTTGTTCCCTGATCGGACCTATGGCTACACCTTC
TRBV7-9,once,NA,TRBJ1-1,CASSWDNTEAFF,TGTGCCAGCAGCTGGGACAACACTGAAGCTTTCTTT
TRBV3-1/TRBV3-2,NA,TRBD2,TRBJ2-3,CASRGGRRTDTQYF,TGTGCCAGCCGGGGGGGTAGGAGAACAGATACGCAGTATTTT
TRBV5-1,NA,NA,TRBJ2-2,CASEGSSGNTGELFF,TGCGCCTCGGAAGGGAGCTCAGGGAACACCGGGGAGCTGTTTTTT
TRBV28,NA,TRBD1,TRBJ2-7,CASSPTGTGGYEQYF,TGTGCCAGCAGTCCTACCGGGACAGGGGGCTACGAGCAGTACTTC
TRBV28,NA,NA,TRBJ1-4,CASKDLGFRATNEKLFF,TGTGCCAGCAAAGACTTAGGTTTTAGGGCAACTAATGAAAAACTGTTTTTT
TRBV13,NA,NA,TRBJ2-2,CASSLGQSAGELFF,TGTGCCAGCAGCTTAGGCCAGTCTGCCGGGGAGCTGTTTTTT
TRBV21-1,NA,NA,TRBJ2-2,CASSNGGTGASNTGELFF,TGTGCCAGCAGCAATGGGGGGACAGGGGCCTCGAACACCGGGGAGCTGTTTTTT
TRBV18,NA,TRBD1,TRBJ1-3,CASSPPGTGVRGNTIYF,TGTGCCAGCTCACCGCCCGGGACAGGGGTCCGTGGAAACACCATATATTTT
TRBV5-4,NA,NA,TRBJ2-1,CASSLEFSKQFF,TGTGCCAGCAGCTTGGAGTTCAGTAAGCAGTTCTTC
TRBV28,NA,TRBD1,TRBJ1-5,CASTSGTGGVQPQHF,TGTGCCAGCACCTCCGGGACAGGGGGCGTTCAGCCCCAGCATTTT
TRBV19,NA,NA,TRBJ2-3,CASSIGPATDTQYF,TGTGCCAGTAGTATTGGGCCAGCCACAGATACGCAGTATTTT
TRBV30,NA,NA,TRBJ1-2,CAWSVGTDYGYTF,TGTGCCTGGAGTGTAGGGACCGATTATGGCTACACCTTC
TRBV19,NA,NA,TRBJ1-1,CASSRTQLVEAFF,TGTGCCAGTAGCCGCACTCAGTTAGTTGAAGCTTTCTTT
TRBV5-3,NA,TRBD1,TRBJ2-1,CARSLESGGPRNEQFF,TGTGCCAGAAGCTTGGAGTCAGGGGGTCCGAGGAATGAGCAGTTCTTC
TRBV5-4,NA,TRBD1,TRBJ1-4,CASSSSRGRANEKLFF,TGTGCCAGCAGCTCCTCTAGGGGGCGGGCTAATGAAAAACTGTTTTTT
TRBV28,NA,TRBD2,TRBJ2-2,CASSLWSGGAPGELFF,TGTGCCAGCAGTTTATGGAGCGGGGGGGCCCCCGGGGAGCTGTTTTTT
TRBV14,once,TRBD1,TRBJ2-1,CASRRQGGSGMQFF,TGTGCCAGCAGGCGACAGGGCGGGTCCGGGATGCAGTTCTTC
TRBV2,NA,NA,TRBJ2-5,CASSPTRGVQETQYF,TGTGCCAGCAGTCCGACAAGGGGGGTTCAAGAGACCCAGTACTTC